These 18 T cell receptor beta chains originate from one sample sequenced in a study of T cells in localized non-small cell lung cancer. Produced via immunoSEQ multiplex PCR; TCRdb's table is partial and in-frame only. Here the sample spans about 7,000 clones, under 65% being singletons. This sample comprised lymph node tissue, obtained before any cancer treatment. The receptor set was obtained from a female donor at least 60 years old with stage I lung adenocarcinoma.

V usage is TRBV9 and J usage is TRBJ1-1, with TRBD1 as a possible D gene (6 bases). V gave up 6 bases and J gave up 5 bases, with 14 bases separating them. Germline V lookup: CDR1 SGDLS, CDR2 YYNGEE. This CDR3 contains 13 residues. The CDR3: CASMPPGVTEAFF. CDR3 nucleotides: TGTGCCAGCATGCCACCAGGGGTAACTGAAGCTTTCTTT.

The rearrangement links TRBV25-1 to TRBJ1-2; D perhaps matches TRBD1 (5 bases). V was shortened by 10 bases and J by 0 bases, with 12 bases between the two germline ends. The CDR3 consists of 13 residues. CDR1 and CDR2 from the germline V gene are MGHDK and SYGVNS. The CDR3 spells CATSDTSNYGYTF. CDR3 DNA sequence: TGTGCCACCTCGGACACCTCTAACTATGGCTACACCTTC.

The chain has TRBV19 and TRBJ1-5; possible D gene TRBD1, 6 bases. Trimming took 1 base from V and 1 from J, leaving 11 bases between them. CDR3 size: 16 residues. Germline V gives CDR1 LNHDA, CDR2 SQIVND (reference sequence). As DNA, the CDR3 is TGTGCCAGTAGTATAGTTCAGGGGTGGAGCAATCAGCCCCAGCATTTT. This gives the protein CASSIVQGWSNQPQHF. Full variable domain (rest looked up from reference TRBV19 and TRBJ1-5): DGGITQSPKYLFRKEGQNVTLSCEQNLNHDAMYWYRQDPGQGLRLIYYSQIVNDFQKGDIAEGYSVSREKKESFPLTVTSAQKNPTAFYLCASSIVQGWSNQPQHFGDGTRLSIL.

This chain links TRBV19 with TRBJ1-1; 7 positions match TRBD1. The trim removed 3 bases at V and 6 bases at J, leaving 7 bases unmatched. CDR3 length equals 14 residues. Germline CDR1 and CDR2: LNHDA and SQIVND (reference sequence). The CDR3 DNA sequence: TGTGCCAGTAGTATCGGCAGGGGGATGGCTGAAGCTTTCTTT. Protein sequence: CASSIGRGMAEAFF.

This chain connects TRBV19 to TRBJ1-5, with 10 bases aligning to TRBD1. This CDR3 region has 17 residues. Per the germline V gene, CDR1 is LNHDA and CDR2 is SQIVND (reference sequence). V shed 6 bases, J shed 0 bases, and the junction held 8 bases outside the gene matches. As DNA, the CDR3 is TGTGCCAGTAGAACCGGGACAGGGGTCGATAGCAATCAGCCCCAGCATTTT. Translated, it gives CASRTGTGVDSNQPQHF.

This chain uses TRBV30 with TRBJ1-3; TRBD1 is a possible D gene (6 bases). CDR1 is GTSNPN, CDR2 SVGIG, per germline (reference sequence). The length of the CDR3 is 15 residues. Trimming took off 4 bases at V and 1 base at J, with 14 bases between the two ends. The CDR3 DNA reads as TGTGCCTGGACCGACAGGCTGACTTCTGGAAACACCATATATTTT. Translation gives CAWTDRLTSGNTIYF.

This chain uses TRBV18 with TRBJ2-3; no clear D. V gave up 2 bases and J gave up 1 base, with 7 bases separating them. Germline CDR1 reads KGHSH; CDR2 reads LQKENI. The CDR3 runs 14 residues. CDR3: CASSPGRRTDTQYF. CDR3 in DNA: TGTGCCAGCTCACCAGGAAGGCGCACAGATACGCAGTATTTT.

This clone was picked up a small number of times. The chain recombines TRBV9 with TRBJ2-2; D ambiguous. Trimming pared 4 bases from V and 1 base from J, leaving 11 bases between. This CDR3 has 15 amino acids. Germline V lookup: CDR1 SGDLS, CDR2 YYNGEE. The CDR3 loop is CASSTGRRNTGELFF. DNA of the CDR3: TGTGCCAGCAGCACTGGACGTAGGAACACCGGGGAGCTGTTTTTT.

The CDR3, as DNA: TGCAGCGTTGAAAGGGACAGCGTCTATGGCTACACCTTC. Translating gives CSVERDSVYGYTF. The genes are TRBV29-1 and TRBJ1-2, with 7 bases aligning to TRBD1. CDR3 size: 13 residues. Unmatched junction bases numbered 4, after V lost 2 bases and J lost 4 bases. Germline-derived CDR1 and CDR2 are SQVTM and ANQGSEA.

The chain recombines TRBV19 with TRBJ2-1; 11 bases match TRBD2. The trim removed 1 base at V and 7 bases at J, leaving 3 bases unmatched. The CDR3 has 15 residues. The germline V gene has CDR1 LNHDA and CDR2 SQIVND (reference sequence). CDR3 in amino acids: CASSIGSGRVNEQFF. CDR3 nucleotides: TGTGCCAGTAGTATAGGTAGCGGGAGGGTTAATGAGCAGTTCTTC.

The rearrangement joins TRBV14 to TRBJ2-5; either TRBD1 or TRBD2 may fit D (5 bases each). Trimming shortened V by 0 bases and J by 5 bases, and 13 bases separated the two germline ends. This CDR3 is built from 15 residues. Germline assignment: CDR1 SGHDN and CDR2 FVKESK. CDR3 nucleotide sequence: TGTGCCAGCAGCCAAGATTGGGGGAGCGCGGAGACCCAGTACTTC. Translating it yields CASSQDWGSAETQYF. Supplemented by reference TRBV14 and TRBJ2-5, the full variable domain reads EAGVTQFPSHSVIEKGQTVTLRCDPISGHDNLYWYRRVMGKEIKFLLHFVKESKQDESGMPNNRFLAERTGGTYSTLKVQPAELEDSGVYFCASSQDWGSAETQYFGPGTRLLVL.

This clone has more than one count but fewer than ten. This chain connects TRBV11-3 to TRBJ1-1; no clear D. Germline V gene sequence: CDR1 SGHNT, CDR2 YENEEA. The CDR3 has 14 amino acids. V was shortened by 3 bases and J by 1 base, with 9 bases between the two germline ends. The CDR3 DNA reads as TGTGCCAGCAGCTTGGAAATGGGGAACACTGAAGCTTTCTTT. Protein product: CASSLEMGNTEAFF.

This clone was found a few times. The chain combines TRBV6-8 with TRBJ2-2, with TRBD1 matching 10 bases. This CDR3 is 15 amino acids long. V gave up 6 bases and J gave up 7 bases; unmatched junction bases: 8. CDR1 and CDR2 (germline): MNHGY, SAAAGT. As DNA, the CDR3 is TGTGCCAGCAGACTTCGACAGGGGGCGGGCGGGGAGCTGTTTTTT. Its translation: CASRLRQGAGGELFF.

The chain employs TRBV7-1 and TRBJ1-5; possible D gene TRBD1, 5 bases. TRBV7-1 is sorted into the ORF group, with uncertain function. The CDR3 has 17 residues. V was trimmed by 6 bases and J by 2 bases, leaving 20 bases between them. CDR3 sequence: CASSLLSGAGGNQPQHF. In DNA form, the CDR3 reads TGTGCCAGCAGTTTACTGTCGGGCGCGGGGGGCAATCAGCCCCAGCATTTT.

The rearrangement links TRBV25-1 to TRBJ2-4; TRBD1 agrees at 7 bases. This CDR3 has 15 residues. Germline V gene data show CDR1 as MGHDK and CDR2 as SYGVNS. V lost 2 bases to trimming and J lost 8 bases; unmatched junction nucleotides: 9. CDR3 sequence (DNA): TGTGCCAGCAGTGAACGTGTAGGGGGCGTGGACATTCAGTACTTC. Its translation is CASSERVGGVDIQYF.

This clone was found a few times. The chain has TRBV9 and TRBJ1-5; maybe TRBD1 (5 bases). Germline values: CDR1 SGDLS, CDR2 YYNGEE. The CDR3 is 19 amino acids. Trimming took 5 bases from V and 5 from J, leaving 29 bases between them. CDR3 region: CASSFHTFGRGDGYQPQHF. The CDR3 bases are TGTGCCAGCAGTTTTCATACGTTTGGGCGGGGCGATGGATATCAGCCCCAGCATTTT. The variable domain in full, completed from reference TRBV9 and TRBJ1-5, reads DSGVTQTPKHLITATGQRVTLRCSPRSGDLSVYWYQQSLDQGLQFLIQYYNGEERAKGNILERFSAQQFPDLHSELNLSSLELGDSALYFCASSFHTFGRGDGYQPQHFGDGTRLSIL.

V usage is TRBV9 and J usage is TRBJ2-7; D remains unclear. With 0 bases removed from V and 5 bases from J, the gap between germline ends came to 9 bases. The length of the CDR3 is 13 residues. Germline loops: CDR1 SGDLS, CDR2 YYNGEE. CDR3 bases: TGTGCCAGCAGCGTAGGACCCCGGAACGAGCAGTACTTC. Encoded protein: CASSVGPRNEQYF.

The chain combines TRBV28 with TRBJ2-3; D is ambiguous. Looked up from germline, CDR1 is MDHEN and CDR2 is SYDVKM. Trimming stripped 3 bases from V and 1 base from J, with 8 bases between. The CDR3 totals 14 residues. CDR3 bases: TGTGCCAGCAGTTTTTTATCTGGCACAGATACGCAGTATTTT. This translates into CASSFLSGTDTQYF. The full variable domain, with the rest looked up from reference TRBV28 and TRBJ2-3, is DVKVTQSSRYLVKRTGEKVFLECVQDMDHENMFWYRQDPGLGLRLIYFSYDVKMKEKGDIPEGYSVSREKKERFSLILESASTNQTSMYLCASSFLSGTDTQYFGPGTRLTVL.